The next 5 T cell receptor beta chains were all read from a single sample in a study of T-cell memory formation after mild COVID-19. TCRdb passed the 5' RACE reads through MiXCR, listing each CDR3 protein once. The sample consists of some 190,000 distinct CDR3 sequences, approximately 20% of them appearing once. The sample consisted of PBMCs or a T cell subset sorted from them (not recorded which). The receptors were gathered from an adult woman who had mild COVID-19 (a few samples of this study predate the infection). Cell type and time point are not known.

This clonotype has just a few counts. The chain couples TRBV6-6 to TRBJ1-2; unclear D gene. Trimming stripped 7 bases from V and 8 bases from J, with 26 bases between. CDR3 length equals 16 residues. Germline V CDR1 and CDR2: MNHNY, SVGAGI (reference sequence). CDR3 region: CASTPRRAAVSPGYTF. The CDR3 nucleotides are TGTGCCAGCACCCCCAGAAGGGCAGCGGTATCTCCGGGCTACACCTTC.

This clonotype was picked up a small number of times. The chain is built from TRBV5-1 and TRBJ2-2; D remains unclear. The germline V and J ends were trimmed by 4 bases and 7 bases, with 8 bases remaining between them. This CDR3 has 12 amino acids. Germline V gene lookup returns CDR1 SGHRS and CDR2 YFSETQ. This CDR3 is CASSQLGGELFF. The CDR3 DNA reads as TGCGCCAGCAGCCAGCTAGGCGGGGAGCTGTTTTTT.

CDR3 region: CASSLASGGGAYNEQFF. In nucleotides, the CDR3 is TGCGCCAGCAGCTTGGCCTCCGGCGGGGGGGCCTACAATGAGCAGTTCTTC. This chain connects TRBV5-1 to TRBJ2-1; 9 bases align to TRBD2. The trim removed 0 bases at V and 2 bases at J, leaving 6 bases unmatched. The germline V gene has CDR1 SGHRS and CDR2 YFSETQ. The CDR3 sequence is 17 residues long.

This clonotype appeared many times. The J gene is TRBJ2-5, the V gene TRBV5-1, with D unresolved. Between the trimmed V and J ends, which lost 4 bases and 4 bases, there was a span of 14 bases. Germline lookup yields CDR1 SGHRS and CDR2 YFSETQ. This CDR3 is built from 14 residues. The CDR3 loop is CASSPVGSPETQYF. As DNA, the CDR3 is TGCGCCAGCAGCCCTGTCGGCAGCCCAGAGACCCAGTACTTC.

Only a few counts were recorded for this clonotype. The chain is built from TRBV15 and TRBJ2-3; 7 nucleotides line up with TRBD1. From germline, CDR1 is LNHNV and CDR2 YYDKDF (reference sequence). J lost 3 bases, V lost 5 bases, and 5 bases had no gene match. The CDR3 contains 14 residues. In nucleotides, the CDR3 is TGTGCCACCAGCCGTACAGGGGAAACAGATACGCAGTATTTT. This codes for CATSRTGETDTQYF.